This TCR beta chain was profiled in a study of radiation and T cells in renal cell carcinoma. Time point described: blood 2 weeks post-SBRT. Treatment defined: 15 Gy SBRT to primary tumor, nephrectomy 4 weeks later. The CDR3 has 14 amino acids. The germline V gene has CDR1 SNHLY and CDR2 FYNNEI. V lost 3 bases and J lost 2, with 8 bases in between. Assay: immunoSEQ multiplex PCR; the TCRdb copy retains only in-frame clones and omits some. The table lists tens of thousands of clones, 65% to 90% of them singletons. The starting material was blood, obtained from a patient whose treatment included radiotherapy and nephrectomy. The TCR sequence derives from a woman in her forties or fifties with renal cell carcinoma. This chain connects TRBV2 to TRBJ1-5; D not certain. CDR3: CASSDRMGNQPQHF. CDR3 nucleotide sequence: TGTGCCAGCAGTGACCGCATGGGCAATCAGCCCCAGCATTTT. The complete variable domain, with remaining parts taken from reference TRBV2 and TRBJ1-5, reads EPEVTQTPSHQVTQMGQEVILRCVPISNHLYFYWYRQILGQKVEFLVSFYNNEISEKSEIFDDQFSVERPDGSNFTLKIRSTKLEDSAMYFCASSDRMGNQPQHFGDGTRLSIL.